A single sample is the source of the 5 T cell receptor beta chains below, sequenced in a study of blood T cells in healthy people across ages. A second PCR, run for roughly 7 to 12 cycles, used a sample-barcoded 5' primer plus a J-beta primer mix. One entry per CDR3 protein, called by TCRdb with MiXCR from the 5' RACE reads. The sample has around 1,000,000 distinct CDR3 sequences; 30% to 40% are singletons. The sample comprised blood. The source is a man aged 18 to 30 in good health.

Here the CDR3 reads CSATGGRGTGELFF. Here the CDR3 DNA reads TGCAGTGCCACAGGGGGCCGGGGCACCGGGGAGCTGTTTTTT. This sequence joins TRBV20-1 and TRBJ2-2; TRBD1 aligns across 9 bases. Looked up from germline, CDR1 is DFQATT and CDR2 is SNEGSKA (reference sequence). The V and J ends lost 6 bases and 4 bases, in that order; junction bases with no gene match: 6. The CDR3 is 14 amino acids.

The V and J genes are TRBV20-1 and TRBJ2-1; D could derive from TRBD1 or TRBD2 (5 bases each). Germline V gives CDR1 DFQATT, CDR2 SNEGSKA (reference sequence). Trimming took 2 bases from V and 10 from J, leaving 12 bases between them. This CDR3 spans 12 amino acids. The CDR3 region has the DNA TGCAGTGCTAGACCGGTCGGGGCCGAGCAGTTCTTC. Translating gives CSARPVGAEQFF.

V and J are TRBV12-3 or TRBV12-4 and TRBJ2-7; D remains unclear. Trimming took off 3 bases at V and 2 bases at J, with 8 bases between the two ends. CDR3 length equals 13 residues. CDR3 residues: CASSLRRTYEQYF. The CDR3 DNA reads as TGTGCCAGCAGTTTGCGCCGAACCTACGAGCAGTACTTC.

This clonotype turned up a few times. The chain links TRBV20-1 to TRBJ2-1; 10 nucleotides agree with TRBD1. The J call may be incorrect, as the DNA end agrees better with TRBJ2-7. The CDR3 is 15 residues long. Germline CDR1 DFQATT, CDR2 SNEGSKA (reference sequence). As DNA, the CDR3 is TGCAGTGCTAGAGATATGGACAGGGGGTACAATGAGCAGTACTTC. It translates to CSARDMDRGYNEQYF.

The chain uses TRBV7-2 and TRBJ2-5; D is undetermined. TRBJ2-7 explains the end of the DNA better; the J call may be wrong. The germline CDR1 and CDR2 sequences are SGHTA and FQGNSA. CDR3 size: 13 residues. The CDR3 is CASSEGPNYEQYF. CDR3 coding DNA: TGTGCCAGCAGCGAAGGACCGAACTACGAGCAGTACTTC.